This record concerns one T cell receptor beta chain sequence. Starting material for each TCR library was approximately 3,500 ng of total RNA. TCRdb re-called the 5' RACE reads; every CDR3 protein appears as one record, without DNA. Recorded for this sample: hundreds of thousands of distinct CDR3 sequences. This CDR3 comprises 16 residues. The germline gives CDR1 SGHDT, CDR2 YYEEEE. These data originate in a study of monozygotic twins with inflammatory bowel disease. The chain uses TRBV5-6 and TRBJ2-3; TCRdb designates TRBD2, a call that cannot be tested without DNA. This sequence was found in a human donor with ulcerative colitis or Crohn's disease, or a healthy co-twin of an affected twin (not recorded which). The specimen sequenced was blood. The CDR3 protein is CASSQIGGVSTDTQYF.